This T cell receptor beta chain emerged from a study of CD8 T cells in Susac syndrome. Study background: There were Susac syndrome patients who were therapy-naive at blood draw, others on corticosteroids, and others on intravenous immunoglobulin alone.

High-throughput TCR beta sequencing covered peripheral CD8+ and CD4+ T cells. While CD8+ and CD4+ T cells were isolated negatively, TEMRA cells were enriched by FACS. Random-hexamer reverse transcription was applied to about 0.45 to 1 ug RNA. Amplification of TCR beta CDR3 by immunoSEQ multiplex PCR spanned 54 Vbeta and 13 Jbeta. TCRdb called the immunoSEQ multiplex PCR reads again in MiXCR, with one record for every CDR3 protein. This table has around 90,000 distinct CDR3 sequences, around 96% appearing once. The length of the CDR3 is 13 residues. V lost 6 bases, J lost 1 base, and 10 bases lay in between. The germline CDR1 and CDR2 sequences are SGHRS and YFSETQ.

The sequenced sample was CD8+ T cells from PBMCs. The V gene is TRBV5-1, the J gene TRBJ1-1, with D unresolved. The sequence derives from a human donor with Susac syndrome. CDR3 region: CASNPGPNTEAFF. The CDR3 DNA reads TGCGCCAGCAATCCGGGTCCGAACACTGAAGCTTTCTTT.